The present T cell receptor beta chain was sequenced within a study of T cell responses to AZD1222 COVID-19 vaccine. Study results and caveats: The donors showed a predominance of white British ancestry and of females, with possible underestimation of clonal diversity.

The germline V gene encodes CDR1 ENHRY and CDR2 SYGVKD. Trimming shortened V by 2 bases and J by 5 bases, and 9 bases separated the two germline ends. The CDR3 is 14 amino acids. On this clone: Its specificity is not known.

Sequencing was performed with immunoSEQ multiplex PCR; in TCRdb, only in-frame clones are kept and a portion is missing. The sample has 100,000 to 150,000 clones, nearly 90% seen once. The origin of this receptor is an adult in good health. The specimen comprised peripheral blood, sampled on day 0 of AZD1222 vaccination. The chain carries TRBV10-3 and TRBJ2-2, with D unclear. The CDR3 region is CAISEPTRTGELFF. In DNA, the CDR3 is TGTGCCATCAGTGAGCCTACGAGAACCGGGGAGCTGTTTTTT.